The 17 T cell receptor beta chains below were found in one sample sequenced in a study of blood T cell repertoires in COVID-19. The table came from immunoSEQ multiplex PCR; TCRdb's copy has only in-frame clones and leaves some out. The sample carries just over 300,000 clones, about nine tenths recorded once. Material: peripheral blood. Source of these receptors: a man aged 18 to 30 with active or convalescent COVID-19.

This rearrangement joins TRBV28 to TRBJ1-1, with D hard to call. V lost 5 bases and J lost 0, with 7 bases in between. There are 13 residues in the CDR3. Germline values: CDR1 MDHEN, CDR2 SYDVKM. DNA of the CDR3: TGTGCCAGCAGTCACAACATGAACACTGAAGCTTTCTTT. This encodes CASSHNMNTEAFF. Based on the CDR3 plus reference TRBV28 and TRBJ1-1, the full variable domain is DVKVTQSSRYLVKRTGEKVFLECVQDMDHENMFWYRQDPGLGLRLIYFSYDVKMKEKGDIPEGYSVSREKKERFSLILESASTNQTSMYLCASSHNMNTEAFFGQGTRLTVV.

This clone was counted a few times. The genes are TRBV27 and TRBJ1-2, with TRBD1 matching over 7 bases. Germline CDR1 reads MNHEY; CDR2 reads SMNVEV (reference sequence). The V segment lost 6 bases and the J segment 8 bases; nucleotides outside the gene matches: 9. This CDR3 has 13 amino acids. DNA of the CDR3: TGTGCCAGCAGACCCGGACAGGTGGTAGGCTACACCTTC. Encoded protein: CASRPGQVVGYTF.

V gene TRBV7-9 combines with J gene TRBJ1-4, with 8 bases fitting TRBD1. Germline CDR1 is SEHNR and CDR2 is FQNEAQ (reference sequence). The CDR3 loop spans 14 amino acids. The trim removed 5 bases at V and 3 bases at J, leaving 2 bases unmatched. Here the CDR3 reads CASSNRGSNEKLFF. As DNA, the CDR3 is TGTGCCAGCAGCAACAGGGGGTCTAATGAAAAACTGTTTTTT. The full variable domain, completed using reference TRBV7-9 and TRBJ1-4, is DTGVSQNPRHKITKRGQNVTFRCDPISEHNRLYWYRQTLGQGPEFLTYFQNEAQLEKSRLLSDRFSAERPKGSFSTLEIQRTEQGDSAMYLCASSNRGSNEKLFFGSGTQLSVL.

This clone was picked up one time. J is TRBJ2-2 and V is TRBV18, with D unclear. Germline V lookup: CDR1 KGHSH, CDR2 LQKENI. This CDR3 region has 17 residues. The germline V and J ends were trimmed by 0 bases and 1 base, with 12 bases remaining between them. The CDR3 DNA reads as TGTGCCAGCTCACCACCCGTAGGTTCGGGGAACACCGGGGAGCTGTTTTTT. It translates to CASSPPVGSGNTGELFF.

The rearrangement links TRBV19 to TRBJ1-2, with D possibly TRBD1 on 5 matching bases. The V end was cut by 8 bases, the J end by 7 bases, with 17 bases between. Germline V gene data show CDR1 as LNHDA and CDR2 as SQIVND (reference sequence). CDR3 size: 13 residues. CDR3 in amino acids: CASGTGTFGGYTF. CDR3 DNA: TGTGCCAGTGGGACGGGGACTTTTGGTGGCTACACCTTC. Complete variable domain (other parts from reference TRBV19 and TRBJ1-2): DGGITQSPKYLFRKEGQNVTLSCEQNLNHDAMYWYRQDPGQGLRLIYYSQIVNDFQKGDIAEGYSVSREKKESFPLTVTSAQKNPTAFYLCASGTGTFGGYTFGSGTRLTVV.

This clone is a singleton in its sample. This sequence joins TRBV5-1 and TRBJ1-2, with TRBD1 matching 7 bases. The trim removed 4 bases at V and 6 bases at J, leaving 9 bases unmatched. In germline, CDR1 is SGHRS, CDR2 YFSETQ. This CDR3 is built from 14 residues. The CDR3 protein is CASSPTGVPNGYTF. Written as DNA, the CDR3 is TGCGCCAGCAGCCCCACAGGGGTCCCGAATGGCTACACCTTC.

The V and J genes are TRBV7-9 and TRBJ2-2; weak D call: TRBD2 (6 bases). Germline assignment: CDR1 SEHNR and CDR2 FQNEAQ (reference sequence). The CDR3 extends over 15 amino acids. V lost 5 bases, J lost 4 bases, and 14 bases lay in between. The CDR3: CASSPPGGRTGELFF. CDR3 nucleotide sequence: TGTGCCAGCAGCCCACCTGGAGGGCGCACCGGGGAGCTGTTTTTT.

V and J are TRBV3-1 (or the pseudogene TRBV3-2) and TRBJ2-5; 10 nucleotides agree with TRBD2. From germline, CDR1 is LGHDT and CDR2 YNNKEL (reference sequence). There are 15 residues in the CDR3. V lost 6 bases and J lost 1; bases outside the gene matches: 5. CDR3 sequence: CASSHTSGTQETQYF. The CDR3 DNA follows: TGTGCCAGCAGTCATACTAGCGGGACCCAAGAGACCCAGTACTTC.

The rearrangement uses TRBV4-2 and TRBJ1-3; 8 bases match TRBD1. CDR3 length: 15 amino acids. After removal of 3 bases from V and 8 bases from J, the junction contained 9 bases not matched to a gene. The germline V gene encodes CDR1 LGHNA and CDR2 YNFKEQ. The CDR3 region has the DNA TGTGCCAGCAGCCAGCCCGGACAGGGTAGGGACACCATATATTTT. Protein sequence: CASSQPGQGRDTIYF.

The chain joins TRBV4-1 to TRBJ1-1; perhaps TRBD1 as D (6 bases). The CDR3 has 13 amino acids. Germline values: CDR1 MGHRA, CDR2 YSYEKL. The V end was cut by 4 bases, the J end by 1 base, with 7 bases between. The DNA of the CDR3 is TGCGCCAGCAGCCTGGGACAGAACACTGAAGCTTTCTTT. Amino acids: CASSLGQNTEAFF.

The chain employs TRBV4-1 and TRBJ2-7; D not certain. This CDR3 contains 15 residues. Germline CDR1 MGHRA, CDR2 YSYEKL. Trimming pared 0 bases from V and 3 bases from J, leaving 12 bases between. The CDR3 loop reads CASSQDTRERYEQYF. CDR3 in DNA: TGCGCCAGCAGCCAAGATACCCGAGAACGCTACGAGCAGTACTTC.

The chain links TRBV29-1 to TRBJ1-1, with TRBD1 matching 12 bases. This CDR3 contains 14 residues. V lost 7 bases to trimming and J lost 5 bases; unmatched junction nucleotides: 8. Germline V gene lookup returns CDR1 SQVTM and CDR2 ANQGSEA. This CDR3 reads CSAVGTGGETEAFF. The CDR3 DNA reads TGCAGCGCGGTCGGGACAGGGGGCGAAACTGAAGCTTTCTTT.

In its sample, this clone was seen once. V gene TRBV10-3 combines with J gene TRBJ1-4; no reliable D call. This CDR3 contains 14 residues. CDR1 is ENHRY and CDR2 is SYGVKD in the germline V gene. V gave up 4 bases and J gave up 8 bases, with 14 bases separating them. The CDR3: CAISALSRGEKLFF. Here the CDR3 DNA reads TGTGCCATCAGTGCTCTCTCCCGAGGGGAAAAACTGTTTTTT.

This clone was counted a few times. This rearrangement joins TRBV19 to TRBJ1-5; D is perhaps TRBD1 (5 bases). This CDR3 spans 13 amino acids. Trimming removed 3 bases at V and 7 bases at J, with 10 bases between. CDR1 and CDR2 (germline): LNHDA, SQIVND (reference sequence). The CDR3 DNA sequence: TGTGCCAGTAGTATTATGGGGGGACAGCCCCAGCATTTT. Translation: CASSIMGGQPQHF.

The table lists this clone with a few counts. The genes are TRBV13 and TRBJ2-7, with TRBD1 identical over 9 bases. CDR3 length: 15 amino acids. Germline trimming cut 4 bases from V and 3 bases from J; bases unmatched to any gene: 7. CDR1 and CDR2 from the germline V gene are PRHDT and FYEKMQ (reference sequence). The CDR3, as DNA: TGTGCCAGCAGCTCCTCAGGGACAGGGCTCTACGAGCAGTACTTC. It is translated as CASSSSGTGLYEQYF.

This CDR3 is CASRARLAPADTQYF. In DNA form, the CDR3 reads TGTGCCAGCAGGGCCCGACTAGCCCCGGCAGATACGCAGTATTTT. V usage is TRBV2 and J usage is TRBJ2-3; TRBD2 matches 7 bases. There are 15 residues in the CDR3. The V segment lost 6 bases and the J segment 4 bases; nucleotides outside the gene matches: 10. Germline values: CDR1 SNHLY, CDR2 FYNNEI.

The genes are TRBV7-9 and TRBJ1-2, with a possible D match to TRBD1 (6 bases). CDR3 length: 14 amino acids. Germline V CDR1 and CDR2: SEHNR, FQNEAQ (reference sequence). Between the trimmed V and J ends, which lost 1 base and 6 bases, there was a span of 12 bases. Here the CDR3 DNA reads TGTGCCAGCAGCTTAGAAGGTACAGGGAATGGCTACACCTTC. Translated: CASSLEGTGNGYTF.